Listed below are T cell receptor beta chains from one sample, sequenced in a study of T cell repertoires in cytomegalovirus infection. What these receptors recognize is not known. MiXCR, run by TCRdb on the reads, gives a single entry per CDR3 protein. The sample comprises 680,000 or so distinct CDR3 sequences, roughly 36% of which are singletons, and about 20% rests with the top ten. The sample consisted of cultured PBMCs, taken from culture after CMV antigen stimulation. The origin of the receptors is a human donor in good health (CMV status not recorded). Some clones in this sample may be carry-over from other donors' samples. Each CDR3 is given without its conserved first and last residue.

j_gene: TRBJ2-7
v_gene: TRBV7-9
CDR3aa: ASSRYLGSSFYEQY

j_gene: TRBJ1-2
v_gene: TRBV6-5
CDR3aa: ASTLRVGNYGYT

j_gene: TRBJ2-1
v_gene: TRBV20-1
CDR3aa: SASIQPGDEQF

j_gene: TRBJ1-2
v_gene: TRBV7-9
CDR3aa: ASSFVERRGYGYT

j_gene: TRBJ2-1
v_gene: TRBV3-1
CDR3aa: ASSQEFTGVYSYNEQF

j_gene: TRBJ2-3
v_gene: TRBV27
CDR3aa: ATRGDKKSSTDTQY

j_gene: TRBJ2-7
v_gene: TRBV11-2
CDR3aa: ASSLGLALGEQY

j_gene: TRBJ2-3
v_gene: TRBV27
CDR3aa: ASSRTVSSTDTQY

j_gene: TRBJ1-3
v_gene: TRBV7-8
CDR3aa: ASTPGGEANTIY

j_gene: TRBJ2-7
v_gene: TRBV7-9
CDR3aa: ASSLAEGVRGYEQY

j_gene: TRBJ1-5
v_gene: TRBV19
CDR3aa: ATADRGNQPQH

j_gene: TRBJ1-4
v_gene: TRBV28
CDR3aa: ASSSGSTNEKLF

j_gene: TRBJ2-3
v_gene: TRBV6-2/TRBV6-3
CDR3aa: ASSSLLRLAGTDTQY

j_gene: TRBJ1-2
v_gene: TRBV7-2
CDR3aa: ASSSGLGYT

j_gene: TRBJ1-2
v_gene: TRBV6-5
CDR3aa: ASSRTTGGEYYGYT

j_gene: TRBJ2-3
v_gene: TRBV6-4
CDR3aa: ASSEEGDTDTQY

j_gene: TRBJ2-1
v_gene: TRBV7-2
CDR3aa: ASSQGDRGLDEQF

j_gene: TRBJ2-7
v_gene: TRBV2
CDR3aa: ASADRAKYEQY

j_gene: TRBJ2-3
v_gene: TRBV12-3/TRBV12-4
CDR3aa: ASSFSSLAADTQY

j_gene: TRBJ2-5
v_gene: TRBV19
CDR3aa: ASSIGEETQY

j_gene: TRBJ1-1
v_gene: TRBV6-2/TRBV6-3
CDR3aa: ASSYSAGTGWGTEAF

j_gene: TRBJ2-3
v_gene: TRBV7-2
CDR3aa: ASSERDRGLADTQY

j_gene: TRBJ2-2
v_gene: TRBV6-5
CDR3aa: ASSTPGTSPNTGELF

j_gene: TRBJ2-3
v_gene: TRBV11-2
CDR3aa: ASSLGGAGGGDTQY

j_gene: TRBJ2-7
v_gene: TRBV19
CDR3aa: ASSPSADFSYEQY

j_gene: TRBJ2-5
v_gene: TRBV18
CDR3aa: ASSPSGTSETQY

j_gene: TRBJ1-1
v_gene: TRBV3-1
CDR3aa: ASLTVSGEAF

j_gene: TRBJ1-1
v_gene: TRBV20-1
CDR3aa: SAERRNTEAF

j_gene: TRBJ2-1
v_gene: TRBV4-3
CDR3aa: ASSQFDGTGAYNEQF

j_gene: TRBJ2-5
v_gene: TRBV28
CDR3aa: ASRAGWMETQY

j_gene: TRBJ2-1
v_gene: TRBV7-6
CDR3aa: ASSYRTGGMGEQF

j_gene: TRBJ1-4
v_gene: TRBV2
CDR3aa: ASKYEKLF

j_gene: TRBJ1-2
v_gene: TRBV10-3
CDR3aa: AISADGQGAGNYGYT